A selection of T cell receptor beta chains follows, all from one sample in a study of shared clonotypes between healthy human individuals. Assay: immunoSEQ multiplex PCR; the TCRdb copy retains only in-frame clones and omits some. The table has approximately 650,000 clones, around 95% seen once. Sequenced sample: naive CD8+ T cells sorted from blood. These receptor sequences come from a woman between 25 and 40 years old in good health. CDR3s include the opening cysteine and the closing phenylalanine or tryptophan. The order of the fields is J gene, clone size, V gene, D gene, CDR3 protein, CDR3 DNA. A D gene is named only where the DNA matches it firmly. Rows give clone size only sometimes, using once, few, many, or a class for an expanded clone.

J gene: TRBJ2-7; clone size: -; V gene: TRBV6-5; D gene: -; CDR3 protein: CASRGAHEQYF; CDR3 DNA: TGTGCCAGCAGGGGGGCGCACGAGCAGTACTTC
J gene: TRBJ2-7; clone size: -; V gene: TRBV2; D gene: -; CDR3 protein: CASSEPLGNEQYF; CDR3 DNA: TGTGCCAGCAGTGAACCGTTGGGTAACGAGCAGTACTTC
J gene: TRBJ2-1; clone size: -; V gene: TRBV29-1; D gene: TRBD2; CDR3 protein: CSAQAGGSNEQFF; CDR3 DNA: TGCAGCGCCCAAGCGGGGGGCTCAAATGAGCAGTTCTTC
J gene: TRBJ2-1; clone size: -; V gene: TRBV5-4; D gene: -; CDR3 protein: CASSAEGEQFF; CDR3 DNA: TGTGCCAGCAGCGCTGAGGGTGAGCAGTTCTTC
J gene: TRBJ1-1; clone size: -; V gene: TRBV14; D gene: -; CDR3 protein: CASSQSSMNTEAFF; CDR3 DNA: TGTGCCAGCAGCCAATCAAGTATGAACACTGAAGCTTTCTTT
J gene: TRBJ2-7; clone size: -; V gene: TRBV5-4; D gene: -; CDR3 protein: CASSLARNPYEQYF; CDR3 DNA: TGTGCCAGCAGCCTGGCCCGCAACCCCTACGAGCAGTACTTC
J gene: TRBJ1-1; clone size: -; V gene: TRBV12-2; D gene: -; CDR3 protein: CASRLVFSDTEAFF; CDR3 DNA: TGTGCAAGTCGCTTAGTTTTTTCGGACACTGAAGCTTTCTTT
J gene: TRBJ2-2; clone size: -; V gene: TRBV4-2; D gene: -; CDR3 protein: CASSQPQEVPGELFF; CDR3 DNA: TGTGCCAGCAGCCAACCCCAGGAAGTCCCCGGGGAGCTGTTTTTT
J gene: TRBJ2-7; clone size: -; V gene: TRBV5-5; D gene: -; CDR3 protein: CASSLTGEQYF; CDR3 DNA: TGTGCCAGCAGCTTGACTGGGGAGCAGTACTTC
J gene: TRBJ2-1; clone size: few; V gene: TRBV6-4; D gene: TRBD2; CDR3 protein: CASSDSIGGNEQFF; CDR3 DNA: TGTGCCAGCAGTGACTCGATCGGGGGGAATGAGCAGTTCTTC
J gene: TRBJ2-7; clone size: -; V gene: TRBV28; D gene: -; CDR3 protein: CASTPAGAGEQYF; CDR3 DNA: TGTGCCAGCACCCCGGCAGGGGCAGGGGAGCAGTACTTC
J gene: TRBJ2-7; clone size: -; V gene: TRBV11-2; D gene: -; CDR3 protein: CASSLEARQGLYEQYF; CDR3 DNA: TGTGCCAGCAGCTTAGAAGCTCGCCAGGGGCTCTACGAGCAGTACTTC
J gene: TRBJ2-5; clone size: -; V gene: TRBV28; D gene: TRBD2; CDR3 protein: CASSPMTSGGPETQYF; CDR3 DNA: TGTGCCAGCAGCCCCATGACTAGCGGGGGCCCAGAGACCCAGTACTTC
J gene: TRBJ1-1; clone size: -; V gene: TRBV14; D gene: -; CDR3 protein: CASSQDIPEGLMNTEAFF; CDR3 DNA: TGTGCCAGCAGCCAAGATATCCCGGAAGGCCTCATGAACACTGAAGCTTTCTTT
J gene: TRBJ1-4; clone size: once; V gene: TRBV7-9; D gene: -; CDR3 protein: CASRSPANHEKLFF; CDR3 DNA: TGTGCCAGCCGGTCCCCGGCGAATCATGAAAAACTGTTTTTT
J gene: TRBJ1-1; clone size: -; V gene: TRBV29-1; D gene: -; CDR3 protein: CSVEEGGRVETEAFF; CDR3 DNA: TGCAGCGTTGAAGAGGGCGGGAGAGTGGAGACTGAAGCTTTCTTT
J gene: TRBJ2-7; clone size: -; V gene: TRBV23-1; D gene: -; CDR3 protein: CASSQFGRGHPTPYEQYF; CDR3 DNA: TGCGCCAGCAGTCAATTTGGCAGGGGCCACCCCACGCCCTACGAGCAGTACTTC
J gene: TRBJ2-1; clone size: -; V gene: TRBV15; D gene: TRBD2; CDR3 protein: CATSMTLAGSSYNEQFF; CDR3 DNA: TGTGCCACCAGCATGACTCTAGCGGGAAGCTCCTACAATGAGCAGTTCTTC
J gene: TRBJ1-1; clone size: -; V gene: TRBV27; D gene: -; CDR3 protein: CASSFSRQNTEAFF; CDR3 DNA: TGTGCCAGCAGTTTTTCGCGGCAGAACACTGAAGCTTTCTTT
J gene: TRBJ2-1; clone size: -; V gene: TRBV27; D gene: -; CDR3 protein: CARPPRNRESIGYNEQFF; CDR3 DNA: TGTGCCAGACCCCCCCGGAACAGGGAGAGTATTGGTTACAATGAGCAGTTCTTC
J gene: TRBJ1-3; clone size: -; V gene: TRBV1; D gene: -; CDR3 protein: CTSSPRDRPLSASGNTIYF; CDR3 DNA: TGCACCAGCTCCCCTCGGGACAGGCCATTATCCGCATCTGGAAACACCATATATTTT
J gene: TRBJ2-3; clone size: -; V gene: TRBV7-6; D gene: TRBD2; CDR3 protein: CASSLLAEASTDTQYF; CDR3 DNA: TGTGCCAGCAGCCTCCTAGCGGAAGCTAGCACAGATACGCAGTATTTT
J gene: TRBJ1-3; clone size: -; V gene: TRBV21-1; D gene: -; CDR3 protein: CASSKEGQGVDGNTIYF; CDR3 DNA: TGTGCCAGCAGCAAAGAGGGGCAGGGGGTAGACGGAAACACCATATATTTT
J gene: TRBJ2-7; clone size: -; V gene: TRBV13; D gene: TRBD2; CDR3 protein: CASSSLAGLTYEQYF; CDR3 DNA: TGTGCCAGCAGCTCTCTAGCGGGACTCACCTACGAGCAGTACTTC
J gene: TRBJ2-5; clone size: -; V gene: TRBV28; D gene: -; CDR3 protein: CASSQIQGSGETQYF; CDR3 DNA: TGTGCCAGCAGTCAAATTCAGGGCTCTGGAGAGACCCAGTACTTC
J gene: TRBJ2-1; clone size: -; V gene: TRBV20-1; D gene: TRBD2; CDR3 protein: CSALAGIEQFF; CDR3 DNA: TGCAGTGCATTAGCGGGGATAGAGCAGTTCTTC
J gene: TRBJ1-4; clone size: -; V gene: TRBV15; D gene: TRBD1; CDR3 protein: CATRHDRATNEKLFF; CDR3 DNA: TGTGCCACCAGGCACGACAGGGCAACTAATGAAAAACTGTTTTTT
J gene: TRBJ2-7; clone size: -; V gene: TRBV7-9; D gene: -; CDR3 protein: CASRLGPYEQYF; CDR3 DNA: TGTGCCAGCCGCTTGGGGCCCTACGAGCAGTACTTC
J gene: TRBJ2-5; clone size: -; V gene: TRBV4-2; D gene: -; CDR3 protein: CASSLESQETQYF; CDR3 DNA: TGTGCCAGCAGCTTGGAATCACAAGAGACCCAGTACTTC
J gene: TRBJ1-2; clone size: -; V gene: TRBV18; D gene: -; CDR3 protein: CASSPADSNYGYTF; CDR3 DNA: TGTGCCAGCTCACCCGCGGACAGTAACTATGGCTACACCTTC
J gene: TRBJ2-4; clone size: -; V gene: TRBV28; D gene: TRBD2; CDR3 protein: CASSLAGGAKNIQYF; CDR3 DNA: TGTGCCAGCAGTCTAGCGGGTGGTGCCAAAAACATTCAGTACTTC
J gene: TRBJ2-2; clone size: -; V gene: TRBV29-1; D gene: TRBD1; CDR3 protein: CSVGSDRGPYTGELFF; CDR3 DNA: TGCAGCGTTGGCTCCGACAGGGGGCCTTACACCGGGGAGCTGTTTTTT
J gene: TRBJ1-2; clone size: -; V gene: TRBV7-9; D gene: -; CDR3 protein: CATSSDIYYGYTF; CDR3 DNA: TGTGCCACCTCCTCGGACATTTACTATGGCTACACCTTC
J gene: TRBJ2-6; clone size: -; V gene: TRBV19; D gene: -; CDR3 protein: CASSIGLSSGANVLTF; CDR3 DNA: TGTGCCAGTAGTATAGGGCTATCCTCTGGGGCCAACGTCCTGACTTTC
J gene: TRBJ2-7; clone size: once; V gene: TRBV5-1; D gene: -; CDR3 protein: CASSPGLTLRNPYEQYF; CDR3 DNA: TGCGCCAGCAGCCCAGGACTAACGCTCCGGAATCCCTACGAGCAGTACTTC
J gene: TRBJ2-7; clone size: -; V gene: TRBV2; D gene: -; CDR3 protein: CASRWYEQYF; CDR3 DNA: TGTGCCAGTCGCTGGTACGAGCAGTACTTC
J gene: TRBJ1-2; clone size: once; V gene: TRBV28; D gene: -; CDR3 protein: CASSLVTGSSLGGYTF; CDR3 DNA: TGTGCCAGCAGTTTAGTCACAGGGTCTAGCCTGGGCGGCTACACCTTC
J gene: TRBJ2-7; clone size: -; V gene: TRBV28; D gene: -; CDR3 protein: CASSLFMASEDLEQYF; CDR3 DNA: TGTGCCAGCAGTTTGTTTATGGCTAGCGAAGACCTCGAGCAGTACTTC
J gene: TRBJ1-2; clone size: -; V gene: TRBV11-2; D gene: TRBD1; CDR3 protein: CASSSSGGSYGYTF; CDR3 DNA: TGTGCCAGCAGCTCTTCAGGGGGGAGCTATGGCTACACCTTC
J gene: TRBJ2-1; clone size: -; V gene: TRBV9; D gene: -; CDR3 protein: CASNDPSGGYNEQFF; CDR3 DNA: TGTGCCAGCAATGATCCAAGCGGAGGATACAATGAGCAGTTCTTC
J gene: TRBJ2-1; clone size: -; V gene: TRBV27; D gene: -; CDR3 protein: CASSLFTTGSNEQFF; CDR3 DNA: TGTGCCAGCAGTTTATTCACAACAGGGAGCAATGAGCAGTTCTTC
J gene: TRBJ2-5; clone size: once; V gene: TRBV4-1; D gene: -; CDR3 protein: CASSPNLEETQYF; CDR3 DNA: TGCGCCAGCAGCCCGAACCTGGAAGAGACCCAGTACTTC
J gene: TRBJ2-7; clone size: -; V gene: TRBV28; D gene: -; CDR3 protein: CASSLLTTTYEQYF; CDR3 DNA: TGTGCCAGCAGTTTACTTACCACGACCTACGAGCAGTACTTC
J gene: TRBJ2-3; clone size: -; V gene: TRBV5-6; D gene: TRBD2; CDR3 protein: CASSLETSYDTQYF; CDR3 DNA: TGTGCCAGCAGCTTGGAGACTAGCTATGATACGCAGTATTTT
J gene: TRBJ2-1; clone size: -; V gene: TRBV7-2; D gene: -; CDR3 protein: CASSVRLDNEQFF; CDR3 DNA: TGTGCCAGCAGCGTCCGACTGGATAATGAGCAGTTCTTC
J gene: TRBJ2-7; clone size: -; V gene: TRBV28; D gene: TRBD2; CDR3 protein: CASSLAGAGYEQYF; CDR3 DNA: TGTGCCAGCAGTTTAGCGGGAGCGGGTTACGAGCAGTACTTC
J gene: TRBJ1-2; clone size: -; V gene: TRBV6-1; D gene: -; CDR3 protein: CASREGRINYGYTF; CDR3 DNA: TGTGCCAGCAGAGAGGGGAGGATTAACTATGGCTACACCTTC
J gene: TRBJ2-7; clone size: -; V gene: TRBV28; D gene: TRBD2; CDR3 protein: CASSLQREGFDEQYF; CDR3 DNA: TGTGCCAGCAGTTTACAACGGGAGGGGTTCGACGAGCAGTACTTC
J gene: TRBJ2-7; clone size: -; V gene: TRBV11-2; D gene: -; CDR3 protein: CASSSIRGPAYEQYF; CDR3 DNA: TGTGCCAGCAGTTCTATCCGGGGGCCCGCCTACGAGCAGTACTTC
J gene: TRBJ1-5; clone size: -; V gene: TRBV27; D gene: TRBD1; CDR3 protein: CASSPTGTEGQPQHF; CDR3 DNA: TGTGCCAGCAGTCCGACCGGGACAGAGGGTCAGCCCCAGCATTTT
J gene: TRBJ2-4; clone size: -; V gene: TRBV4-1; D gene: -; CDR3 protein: CASSQDPRDPAKNIQYF; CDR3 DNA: TGCGCCAGCAGCCAAGATCCACGGGACCCAGCCAAAAACATTCAGTACTTC
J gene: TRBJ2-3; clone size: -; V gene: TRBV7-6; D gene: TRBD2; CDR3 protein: CASSLAAGATTDTQYF; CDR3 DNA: TGTGCCAGCAGCTTAGCAGCGGGAGCAACGACAGATACGCAGTATTTT
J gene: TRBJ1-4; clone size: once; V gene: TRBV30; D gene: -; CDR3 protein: CAWNLTPEKLFF; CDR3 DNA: TGTGCCTGGAATCTGACACCCGAAAAACTGTTTTTT
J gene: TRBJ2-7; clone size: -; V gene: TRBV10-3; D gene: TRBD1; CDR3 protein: CAISDPGQDVYEQYF; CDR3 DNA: TGTGCCATCAGTGACCCCGGACAGGATGTCTACGAGCAGTACTTC
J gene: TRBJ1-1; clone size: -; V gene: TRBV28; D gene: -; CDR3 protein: CASSTRTALNTEAFF; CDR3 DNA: TGTGCCAGCAGTACCAGGACAGCTTTGAACACTGAAGCTTTCTTT
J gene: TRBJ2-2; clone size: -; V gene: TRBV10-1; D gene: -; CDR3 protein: CASSLDSTGELFF; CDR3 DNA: TGCGCCAGCAGTCTCGACAGCACCGGGGAGCTGTTTTTT
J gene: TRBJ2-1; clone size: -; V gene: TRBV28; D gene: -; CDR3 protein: CASSLVFSSYNEQFF; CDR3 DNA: TGTGCCAGCAGTTTAGTATTCAGCTCCTACAATGAGCAGTTCTTC
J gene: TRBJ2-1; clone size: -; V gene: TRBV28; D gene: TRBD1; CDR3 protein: CASSLGQGTYYNEQFF; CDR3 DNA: TGTGCCAGCAGTTTGGGACAGGGAACTTACTACAATGAGCAGTTCTTC
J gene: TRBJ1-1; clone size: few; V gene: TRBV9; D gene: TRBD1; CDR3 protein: CASSDDRVGAFF; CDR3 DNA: TGTGCCAGCAGCGACGACAGGGTAGGGGCTTTCTTT